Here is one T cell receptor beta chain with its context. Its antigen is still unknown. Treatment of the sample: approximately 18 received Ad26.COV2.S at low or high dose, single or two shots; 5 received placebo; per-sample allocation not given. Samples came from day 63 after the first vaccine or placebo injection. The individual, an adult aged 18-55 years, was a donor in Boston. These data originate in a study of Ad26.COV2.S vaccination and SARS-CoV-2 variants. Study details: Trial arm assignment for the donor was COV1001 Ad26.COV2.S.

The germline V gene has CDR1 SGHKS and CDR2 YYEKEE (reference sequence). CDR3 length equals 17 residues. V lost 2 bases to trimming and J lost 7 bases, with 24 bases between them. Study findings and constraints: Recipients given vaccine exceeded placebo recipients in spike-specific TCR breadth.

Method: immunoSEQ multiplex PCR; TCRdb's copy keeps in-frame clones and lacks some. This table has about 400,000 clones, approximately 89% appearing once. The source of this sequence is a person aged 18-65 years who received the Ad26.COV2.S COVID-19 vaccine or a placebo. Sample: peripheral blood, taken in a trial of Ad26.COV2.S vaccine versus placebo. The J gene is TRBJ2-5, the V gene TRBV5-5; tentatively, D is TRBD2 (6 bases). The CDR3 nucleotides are TGTGCCAGCAGCTTTGGACTAACCGGGCCCCGAGATGCGACCCAGTACTTC. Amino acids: CASSFGLTGPRDATQYF.